The 11 T cell receptor beta chains listed next were all sequenced from one sample in a study of blood T cell repertoires in COVID-19. Profiling relied on immunoSEQ multiplex PCR, and the TCRdb table lists in-frame clones only, not all of them. The sample lists some 260,000 clones; 88% were seen once. Sequencing was carried out using peripheral blood. These receptor sequences come from a woman aged 25 to 39 with acute or convalescent COVID-19.

This clone has just a few counts. The rearrangement links TRBV10-3 to TRBJ1-2, with 7 bases identical to TRBD1. The CDR3 sequence is 14 residues long. CDR1 ENHRY and CDR2 SYGVKD come from the germline V gene. V was clipped by 5 bases and J by 2 bases; unmatched bases: 5. This CDR3 reads CAISSDRANYGYTF. CDR3 sequence (DNA): TGTGCCATCAGTTCTGACAGGGCCAACTATGGCTACACCTTC.

The rearrangement links TRBV5-1 to TRBJ2-5; D possibly corresponds to TRBD1 (5 bases). The V and J ends lost 4 bases and 2 bases respectively, with 9 bases between them. From germline, CDR1 is SGHRS and CDR2 YFSETQ. The CDR3 has 13 amino acids. CDR3 bases: TGCGCCAGCAGCCCAGGGCCACAAGAGACCCAGTACTTC. This codes for CASSPGPQETQYF. The full variable domain, in which reference TRBV5-1 and TRBJ2-5 provide the parts outside the CDR3, is KAGVTQTPRYLIKTRGQQVTLSCSPISGHRSVSWYQQTPGQGLQFLFEYFSETQRNKGNFPGRFSGRQFSNSRSEMNVSTLELGDSALYLCASSPGPQETQYFGPGTRLLVL.

V is TRBV7-8 and J is TRBJ2-5; D is unresolved. The CDR3 runs 12 residues. Germline lookup yields CDR1 SGHVS and CDR2 FQNEAQ. Trimming cost V 5 bases and J 5 bases, with 9 bases left between them. The CDR3 loop is CASSPARETQYF. As DNA, the CDR3 is TGTGCCAGCAGCCCCGCCCGGGAGACCCAGTACTTC.

The chain employs TRBV12-5 and TRBJ1-3, with 8 bases that match TRBD1. With V trimmed by 3 bases and J by 1 base, 2 bases remained unmatched. This CDR3 has 15 residues. Looked up from germline, CDR1 is LGHNT and CDR2 is FRNRAP. CDR3 nucleotide sequence: TGTGCTAGTGGTTTCGGACAGGGATCTGGAAACACCATATATTTT. Encoded protein: CASGFGQGSGNTIYF.

This chain joins TRBV7-2 and TRBJ2-1, with D unclear. Trimming left V 0 bases short and J 2 bases short, with 14 bases between. This CDR3 spans 17 amino acids. CDR1 and CDR2 (germline): SGHTA, FQGNSA. CDR3 sequence: CASSLALSPSTYNEQFF. The CDR3 coding sequence is TGTGCCAGCAGCTTAGCGCTATCCCCATCAACCTACAATGAGCAGTTCTTC.

The chain is built from TRBV5-6 and TRBJ1-2; 9 nucleotides line up with TRBD1. Germline V gives CDR1 SGHDT, CDR2 YYEEEE. After removal of 0 bases from V and 6 bases from J, the junction contained 3 bases not matched to a gene. CDR3 size: 14 residues. CDR3 DNA: TGTGCCAGCAGCTTGGTAACAGGGGGCGATGGCTACACCTTC. Translation gives CASSLVTGGDGYTF.

The CDR3 reads CASSPPMGLAGANVLTF. The CDR3 region has the DNA TGTGCCAGCTCACCACCGATGGGGCTCGCTGGGGCCAACGTCCTGACTTTC. V is TRBV18 and J is TRBJ2-6; a possible D gene is TRBD1 (5 bases). V dropped 0 bases and J dropped 2 bases, with 11 bases sitting between them. The CDR3 runs to 17 residues. Germline V gene data show CDR1 as KGHSH and CDR2 as LQKENI.

The chain employs TRBV19 and TRBJ1-3; D unresolved. This CDR3 is 12 amino acids long. The V end lost 6 bases, the J end lost 0 bases, and 3 bases lay between the germline ends. Per germline, CDR1 LNHDA and CDR2 SQIVND (reference sequence). CDR3 DNA sequence: TGTGCCAGTAGAGCCTCTGGAAACACCATATATTTT. Amino acid sequence: CASRASGNTIYF.

This chain uses TRBV7-9 with TRBJ2-1; 9 bases map to TRBD2. Germline V gene sequence: CDR1 SEHNR, CDR2 FQNEAQ (reference sequence). The CDR3 has 15 residues. The junction had 2 bases not matched to a gene; V was cut back by 5 bases and J by 0 bases. The CDR3: CASSPTSGSYNEQFF. Written as DNA, the CDR3 is TGTGCCAGCAGCCCGACTAGCGGCTCCTACAATGAGCAGTTCTTC.

The J gene is TRBJ1-1, the V gene TRBV6-4, with D maybe TRBD1 (6 bases). Germline CDR1 and CDR2: MRHNA and SNTAGT. The CDR3 sequence is 14 residues long. Trimming took 3 bases from V and 6 from J, leaving 14 bases between them. Here the CDR3 reads CASSETGEGAEAFF. DNA of the CDR3: TGTGCCAGCAGTGAGACCGGGGAGGGGGCTGAAGCTTTCTTT.

The J gene is TRBJ2-7, the V gene TRBV6-6, with 9 bases lining up with TRBD2. Germline values: CDR1 MNHNY, CDR2 SVGAGI (reference sequence). This CDR3 contains 16 residues. V gave up 0 bases and J gave up 3 bases; unmatched junction bases: 6. The CDR3 nucleotides read TGTGCCAGCAGTTACTCGGCTAGCGGGATAGGCTACGAGCAGTACTTC. It yields the protein CASSYSASGIGYEQYF.